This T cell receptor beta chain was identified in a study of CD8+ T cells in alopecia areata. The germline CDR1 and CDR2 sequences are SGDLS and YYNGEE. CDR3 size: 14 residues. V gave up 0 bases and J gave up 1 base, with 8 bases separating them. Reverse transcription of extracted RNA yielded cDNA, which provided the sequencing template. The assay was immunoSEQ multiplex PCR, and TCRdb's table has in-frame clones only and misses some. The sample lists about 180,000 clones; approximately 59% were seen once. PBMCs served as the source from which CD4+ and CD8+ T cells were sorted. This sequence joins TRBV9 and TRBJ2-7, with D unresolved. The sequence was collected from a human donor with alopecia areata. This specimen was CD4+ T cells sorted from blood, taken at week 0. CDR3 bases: TGTGCCAGCAGCGTAGATCTTGGGTCCTACGAGCAGTACTTC. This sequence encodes CASSVDLGSYEQYF. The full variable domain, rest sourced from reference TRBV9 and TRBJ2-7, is DSGVTQTPKHLITATGQRVTLRCSPRSGDLSVYWYQQSLDQGLQFLIQYYNGEERAKGNILERFSAQQFPDLHSELNLSSLELGDSALYFCASSVDLGSYEQYFGPGTRLTVT.